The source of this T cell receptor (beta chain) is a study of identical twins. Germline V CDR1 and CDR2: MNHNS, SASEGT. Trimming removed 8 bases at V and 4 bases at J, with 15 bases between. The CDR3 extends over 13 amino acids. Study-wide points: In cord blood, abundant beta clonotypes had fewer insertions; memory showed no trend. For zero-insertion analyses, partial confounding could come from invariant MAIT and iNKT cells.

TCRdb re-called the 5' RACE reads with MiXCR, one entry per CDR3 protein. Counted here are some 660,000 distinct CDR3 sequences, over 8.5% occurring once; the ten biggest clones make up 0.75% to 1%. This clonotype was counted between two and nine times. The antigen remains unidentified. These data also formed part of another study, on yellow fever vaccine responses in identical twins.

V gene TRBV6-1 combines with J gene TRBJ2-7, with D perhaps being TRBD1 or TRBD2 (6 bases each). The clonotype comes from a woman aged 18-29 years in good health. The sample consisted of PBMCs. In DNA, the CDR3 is TGTGCCAGCGGGGGCGGGGTTGCATACGAGCAGTACTTC. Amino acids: CASGGGVAYEQYF.